This is a list of T cell receptor beta chains from one sample in a study of PD-L1 blockade in urothelial cancer. This table comes from immunoSEQ multiplex PCR, and its TCRdb copy is limited to in-frame clones, with some not included. The repertoire consists of around 110,000 clones, with around nine tenths occurring once and the leading ten covering under 2%. The input for sequencing was PBMCs, taken around atezolizumab (anti-PD-L1) treatment. The receptors were sampled from a man in his sixties with urothelial cancer. The CDR3 runs from the conserved cysteine through the conserved F or W. The D gene is left open where the match is weak. Expanded clones get a size class; other rows say once, few or many, or leave the size out.

CDR3 DNA: TGTGCCAGCAGTTACTCGAGTCCGGAGATGAACACTGAAGCTTTCTTT; CDR3 protein: CASSYSSPEMNTEAFF; J gene: TRBJ1-1; D gene: -; V gene: TRBV6-5; clone size: -
CDR3 DNA: TGTGCTAGCAGCTTAGCGGGAGAGACCTACGAGCAGTACTTC; CDR3 protein: CASSLAGETYEQYF; J gene: TRBJ2-7; D gene: TRBD2; V gene: TRBV7-7; clone size: -
CDR3 DNA: TGTGCCAGCAGCCAAGACCCATTACTAGCGGGAGGGCCTTACGAGCAGTACTTC; CDR3 protein: CASSQDPLLAGGPYEQYF; J gene: TRBJ2-7; D gene: TRBD2; V gene: TRBV4-2; clone size: -
CDR3 DNA: TGTGCCAGCTCACAGAGTGACGTATTGTCAGGGGACCTTTCTCATTTT; CDR3 protein: CASSQSDVLSGDLSHF; J gene: TRBJ1-5; D gene: -; V gene: TRBV18; clone size: -
CDR3 DNA: TGCGCCAGCAGCCTGACCTCGGGGGGCTACGAGCAGTACTTC; CDR3 protein: CASSLTSGGYEQYF; J gene: TRBJ2-7; D gene: TRBD2; V gene: TRBV5-1; clone size: -
CDR3 DNA: TGTGCCAGCAGCTTGGCTCTAGGGGGAGAGCAGTACTTC; CDR3 protein: CASSLALGGEQYF; J gene: TRBJ2-7; D gene: -; V gene: TRBV5-6; clone size: -
CDR3 DNA: TGTGCCAGCAGCCGCTTTGGGGGGAACGATGGCTACACCTTC; CDR3 protein: CASSRFGGNDGYTF; J gene: TRBJ1-2; D gene: -; V gene: TRBV7-6; clone size: once
CDR3 DNA: TGTGCCAGCAGGGATCCGGGACAGGTGAACACCGGGGAGCTGTTTTTT; CDR3 protein: CASRDPGQVNTGELFF; J gene: TRBJ2-2; D gene: TRBD1; V gene: TRBV5-5; clone size: once
CDR3 DNA: TGTGCCAGCCTCGGGACAGACGAAGGTGGCTACACCTTC; CDR3 protein: CASLGTDEGGYTF; J gene: TRBJ1-2; D gene: TRBD1; V gene: TRBV28; clone size: -
CDR3 DNA: TGTGCCAGCAGTTTGAGTAGCGTGAACACCGGGGAGCTGTTTTTT; CDR3 protein: CASSLSSVNTGELFF; J gene: TRBJ2-2; D gene: -; V gene: TRBV28; clone size: -
CDR3 DNA: TGTGCCAGCAGCCAGAGGGGGACAACTAGTGGGCCAGATACGCAGTATTTT; CDR3 protein: CASSQRGTTSGPDTQYF; J gene: TRBJ2-3; D gene: -; V gene: TRBV7-9; clone size: -
CDR3 DNA: TGTGCCAGCAGTTTTAGTAGCGGCACAGATACGCAGTATTTT; CDR3 protein: CASSFSSGTDTQYF; J gene: TRBJ2-3; D gene: -; V gene: TRBV28; clone size: -
CDR3 DNA: TGCGCCAGCAGTCGGACAGGGCCCCCAGATACGCAGTATTTT; CDR3 protein: CASSRTGPPDTQYF; J gene: TRBJ2-3; D gene: TRBD1; V gene: TRBV10-2; clone size: -
CDR3 DNA: TGTGCCAGCAGCCCGGAGGTAGCGGTCACCACCGGGGAGCTGTTTTTT; CDR3 protein: CASSPEVAVTTGELFF; J gene: TRBJ2-2; D gene: -; V gene: TRBV5-4; clone size: -
CDR3 DNA: TGTGCCAGCAGCCCAGGGGGGTTCACAGATACGCAGTATTTT; CDR3 protein: CASSPGGFTDTQYF; J gene: TRBJ2-3; D gene: -; V gene: TRBV7-3; clone size: -
CDR3 DNA: TGTGCCAGCAGCCAGGGCCCTTCACCCCTCCACTTT; CDR3 protein: CASSQGPSPLHF; J gene: TRBJ1-6; D gene: -; V gene: TRBV28; clone size: -
CDR3 DNA: TGTGCCAGCAGCGCCGGACTAGCGGGAACGAACACCGGGGAGCTGTTTTTT; CDR3 protein: CASSAGLAGTNTGELFF; J gene: TRBJ2-2; D gene: TRBD2; V gene: TRBV11-1; clone size: -
CDR3 DNA: TGTGCCAGCAGCTTATCCGGCGGGCTGGGAGACCCCTACTTC; CDR3 protein: CASSLSGGLGDPYF; J gene: TRBJ2-5; D gene: -; V gene: TRBV7-2; clone size: -
CDR3 DNA: TGTGCCAGCAGCGTAGCAGGACAGGGAATCGGCTACACCTTC; CDR3 protein: CASSVAGQGIGYTF; J gene: TRBJ1-2; D gene: TRBD1; V gene: TRBV9; clone size: -
CDR3 DNA: TGTGCCAGCTCACAGGGGGACGGGAGGAATGGCTACACCTTC; CDR3 protein: CASSQGDGRNGYTF; J gene: TRBJ1-2; D gene: -; V gene: TRBV18; clone size: few
CDR3 DNA: TGTGCCAGCAGCCTGATGACAGCCTATAATTCACCCCTCCACTTT; CDR3 protein: CASSLMTAYNSPLHF; J gene: TRBJ1-6; D gene: -; V gene: TRBV5-6; clone size: -
CDR3 DNA: TGTGCCAGCAGCAATAATGGCGGGATATTTAGGACCGGGGAGCTGTTTTTT; CDR3 protein: CASSNNGGIFRTGELFF; J gene: TRBJ2-2; D gene: -; V gene: TRBV7-3; clone size: -
CDR3 DNA: TGTGCCAGCAGCTTAAAAGGACAATCCCGCACAGATACGCAGTATTTT; CDR3 protein: CASSLKGQSRTDTQYF; J gene: TRBJ2-3; D gene: -; V gene: TRBV7-2; clone size: once
CDR3 DNA: TGTGCCAGCATACAGGGAGGGGTCAGCTCCTACAATGAGCAGTTCTTC; CDR3 protein: CASIQGGVSSYNEQFF; J gene: TRBJ2-1; D gene: -; V gene: TRBV7-2; clone size: -
CDR3 DNA: TGTGCCAGCAGTTCTCCGGTGTATGAGCAGTTCTTC; CDR3 protein: CASSSPVYEQFF; J gene: TRBJ2-1; D gene: -; V gene: TRBV28; clone size: -
CDR3 DNA: TGTGCCAGCAGCTCGTCAGGCTACGAGCAGTACTTC; CDR3 protein: CASSSSGYEQYF; J gene: TRBJ2-7; D gene: -; V gene: TRBV7-2; clone size: -
CDR3 DNA: TGTGCCAGCAGCAGGGACAGGGGGGCCGGGGAGCTGTTTTTT; CDR3 protein: CASSRDRGAGELFF; J gene: TRBJ2-2; D gene: TRBD1; V gene: TRBV7-6; clone size: -
CDR3 DNA: TGTGCCAGCAGCGTTCGAGGACAGGGGGCCGGGGGTGAAAAACTGTTTTTT; CDR3 protein: CASSVRGQGAGGEKLFF; J gene: TRBJ1-4; D gene: TRBD1; V gene: TRBV9; clone size: -
CDR3 DNA: TGTGCCAGCAGTTTAAATTGGGGCGAGGCGCATCAGCCCCAGCATTTT; CDR3 protein: CASSLNWGEAHQPQHF; J gene: TRBJ1-5; D gene: -; V gene: TRBV28; clone size: -
CDR3 DNA: TGTGCCAGCAGTTATGGCGGGAGGCCTAGCACAGATACGCAGTATTTT; CDR3 protein: CASSYGGRPSTDTQYF; J gene: TRBJ2-3; D gene: TRBD2; V gene: TRBV6-5; clone size: -
CDR3 DNA: TGCGCCAGCAGCTATACCGGGACAGGGGGCACCGGGGAGCTGTTTTTT; CDR3 protein: CASSYTGTGGTGELFF; J gene: TRBJ2-2; D gene: TRBD1; V gene: TRBV5-1; clone size: few
CDR3 DNA: TGTGCCAGCAGCCCCGACCTGAGAGGAACCGGGGAGCTGTTTTTT; CDR3 protein: CASSPDLRGTGELFF; J gene: TRBJ2-2; D gene: -; V gene: TRBV7-3; clone size: once
CDR3 DNA: TGTGCCATCAGTGATAGATCGGCGGGAGTCCCCCCGAACACCGGGGAGCTGTTTTTT; CDR3 protein: CAISDRSAGVPPNTGELFF; J gene: TRBJ2-2; D gene: TRBD2; V gene: TRBV10-3; clone size: -
CDR3 DNA: TGTGCCAGCAGCGTATTTATAGCGGGAGGCAATGAGCAGTTCTTC; CDR3 protein: CASSVFIAGGNEQFF; J gene: TRBJ2-1; D gene: TRBD2; V gene: TRBV9; clone size: -
CDR3 DNA: TGTGCCAGCAGTTTAACTCGCAGGCAAATCTCCTACGAGCAGTACTTC; CDR3 protein: CASSLTRRQISYEQYF; J gene: TRBJ2-7; D gene: -; V gene: TRBV27; clone size: -
CDR3 DNA: TGTGCCAGCAGTGGGGGGCTGGGGAATGAGCAGTTCTTC; CDR3 protein: CASSGGLGNEQFF; J gene: TRBJ2-1; D gene: -; V gene: TRBV2; clone size: -
CDR3 DNA: TGTGCCAGCACCCTCAGCGGGTCCCGTTCTGGAAACACCATATATTTT; CDR3 protein: CASTLSGSRSGNTIYF; J gene: TRBJ1-3; D gene: -; V gene: TRBV6-6; clone size: once
CDR3 DNA: TGTGCCAGCAGCTTAGGCTATAGCAATCAGCCCCAGCATTTT; CDR3 protein: CASSLGYSNQPQHF; J gene: TRBJ1-5; D gene: -; V gene: TRBV7-2; clone size: -
CDR3 DNA: TGTGCCAGCAGCGTTGGACAGCCCGGTGGGGAAAAACTGTTTTTT; CDR3 protein: CASSVGQPGGEKLFF; J gene: TRBJ1-4; D gene: -; V gene: TRBV9; clone size: -
CDR3 DNA: TGTGCCAGCCCGGGACTAGCGGGAGGCCACACCTACAATGAGCAGTTCTTC; CDR3 protein: CASPGLAGGHTYNEQFF; J gene: TRBJ2-1; D gene: TRBD2; V gene: TRBV7-2; clone size: -
CDR3 DNA: TGCGCCAGCAGCCAAGAACAGACTACCTACGAGCAGTACTTC; CDR3 protein: CASSQEQTTYEQYF; J gene: TRBJ2-7; D gene: -; V gene: TRBV4-1; clone size: -
CDR3 DNA: TGCGCCAGCAGCCCCCCGGGACAGGGGTCAGATACGCAGTATTTT; CDR3 protein: CASSPPGQGSDTQYF; J gene: TRBJ2-3; D gene: TRBD1; V gene: TRBV4-1; clone size: -
CDR3 DNA: TGCGCCAGCAGCCTAATCCTAGCGGGAGGGGACAATGAGCAGTTCTTC; CDR3 protein: CASSLILAGGDNEQFF; J gene: TRBJ2-1; D gene: TRBD2; V gene: TRBV5-1; clone size: -
CDR3 DNA: TGTGCCACCAGCAGAGACCCTCCGGGACTAGAAGGGTACGAGCAGTACTTC; CDR3 protein: CATSRDPPGLEGYEQYF; J gene: TRBJ2-7; D gene: TRBD2; V gene: TRBV15; clone size: -
CDR3 DNA: TGTGCCAGACCCGGGTCTGCCTCCTACGAGCAGTACTTC; CDR3 protein: CARPGSASYEQYF; J gene: TRBJ2-7; D gene: -; V gene: TRBV6-4; clone size: -
CDR3 DNA: TGCGCCAGCAGCCCAGGGGACAGGGGGCGCGAGCAGTACTTC; CDR3 protein: CASSPGDRGREQYF; J gene: TRBJ2-7; D gene: TRBD1; V gene: TRBV4-3; clone size: -
CDR3 DNA: TGCGCCAGCAGCTTGGACAGGGACACTGAAGCTTTCTTT; CDR3 protein: CASSLDRDTEAFF; J gene: TRBJ1-1; D gene: -; V gene: TRBV5-1; clone size: -
CDR3 DNA: TGTGCCAGCAGTGAAATAGCGGGGGGGCTGGGTAAAAGCACAGATACGCAGTATTTT; CDR3 protein: CASSEIAGGLGKSTDTQYF; J gene: TRBJ2-3; D gene: TRBD2; V gene: TRBV6-1; clone size: -
CDR3 DNA: TGTGCCAGCAGCAAGCGAGGGAACACCGGGGAGCTGTTTTTT; CDR3 protein: CASSKRGNTGELFF; J gene: TRBJ2-2; D gene: -; V gene: TRBV9; clone size: -
CDR3 DNA: TGTGCCAGCTCACCCAGGACAGGGACGGAGGGCTACACCTTC; CDR3 protein: CASSPRTGTEGYTF; J gene: TRBJ1-2; D gene: TRBD1; V gene: TRBV18; clone size: few
CDR3 DNA: TGTGCCAGCAGCCCCCCGGGGGTCAACACCGGGGAGCTGTTTTTT; CDR3 protein: CASSPPGVNTGELFF; J gene: TRBJ2-2; D gene: -; V gene: TRBV5-4; clone size: -
CDR3 DNA: TGTGCCAGCAGCCAAGATGGCTTCAGCTCCTACGAGCAGTACTTC; CDR3 protein: CASSQDGFSSYEQYF; J gene: TRBJ2-7; D gene: -; V gene: TRBV4-2; clone size: -
CDR3 DNA: TGTGCCAGCAGCTTATCCCCTGACAATGAGCAGTTCTTC; CDR3 protein: CASSLSPDNEQFF; J gene: TRBJ2-1; D gene: -; V gene: TRBV7-7; clone size: -
CDR3 DNA: TGTGCCTGGAGTGTACTAGCGGGATACTCCGAGCAGTACTTC; CDR3 protein: CAWSVLAGYSEQYF; J gene: TRBJ2-7; D gene: TRBD2; V gene: TRBV30; clone size: -
CDR3 DNA: TGTGTCAGAAGCCCTCGATGGACAGCAGCATACTACGAGCAGTACTTC; CDR3 protein: CVRSPRWTAAYYEQYF; J gene: TRBJ2-7; D gene: -; V gene: TRBV7-5; clone size: -
CDR3 DNA: TGTGCCAGCAGCTTCTCCGGGACTAGCGGGGGGACCTACAATGAGCAGTTCTTC; CDR3 protein: CASSFSGTSGGTYNEQFF; J gene: TRBJ2-1; D gene: TRBD2; V gene: TRBV11-3; clone size: -
CDR3 DNA: TGTGCCGGGCAAAAGGACAGGGACTCGGGGCCCCAGCATTTT; CDR3 protein: CAGQKDRDSGPQHF; J gene: TRBJ1-5; D gene: TRBD1; V gene: TRBV6-1; clone size: -